The 14 T cell receptor beta chains reported below all come from one sample, sequenced in a study of T-cell reconstitution after alpha-beta-depleted transplantation in children. Unique molecular identifiers were built into the TCRbeta library. TCRdb reanalysed the PCR reads using MiXCR and keeps one entry per CDR3 protein. The table has about 250,000 distinct CDR3 sequences, about 24% seen once. The sequencing here drew on PBMCs, mostly from graft donor cells, taken 360 days after TCRalphabeta/CD19-depleted stem cell transplant. Receptors originate from a female patient aged 2-15 years who had a stem cell transplant for congenital amegakaryocytic thrombocytopenia, so the T cells may come from the graft donor.

The chain combines TRBV30 with TRBJ1-2; D not certain. Trimming removed 0 bases from V and 0 bases from J, with 11 bases in between. Looked up from germline, CDR1 is GTSNPN and CDR2 is SVGIG (reference sequence). This CDR3 has 15 residues. The CDR3 nucleotides read TGTGCCTGGAGTGTATATCGGTTAGCTAACTATGGCTACACCTTC. It specifies CAWSVYRLANYGYTF.

This clonotype was seen ten or more times. The chain has TRBV5-1 and TRBJ2-3; D remains unclear. The CDR3 has 13 residues. Germline CDR1 is SGHRS and CDR2 is YFSETQ. Trimming left V 0 bases short and J 9 bases short, with 11 bases between. As DNA, the CDR3 is TGCGCCAGCAGCTTGGACGCGTCGTCGACGCAGTATTTT. The encoded protein is CASSLDASSTQYF.

At least ten counts were recorded for this clonotype. V is TRBV2 and J is TRBJ2-7, with D unresolved. Trimming shortened V by 1 base and J by 5 bases, and 9 bases separated the two germline ends. CDR3 length equals 13 residues. Germline assignment: CDR1 SNHLY and CDR2 FYNNEI. The CDR3 loop reads CASSEEAWDEQYF. The DNA of the CDR3 is TGTGCCAGCAGTGAAGAGGCCTGGGACGAGCAGTACTTC. The complete variable domain, with remaining parts taken from reference TRBV2 and TRBJ2-7, reads EPEVTQTPSHQVTQMGQEVILRCVPISNHLYFYWYRQILGQKVEFLVSFYNNEISEKSEIFDDQFSVERPDGSNFTLKIRSTKLEDSAMYFCASSEEAWDEQYFGPGTRLTVT.

The sample holds a few counts of this clonotype. The chain combines TRBV18 with TRBJ1-3; D is uncertain. Germline lookup yields CDR1 KGHSH and CDR2 LQKENI. The CDR3 extends over 15 amino acids. Deletions cut 6 bases from V and 0 bases from J, with 12 bases between. This CDR3 is CASSPAAGSGNTIYF. The CDR3 DNA reads TGTGCCAGCTCCCCGGCGGCCGGCTCTGGAAACACCATATATTTT. The variable domain in full, completed from reference TRBV18 and TRBJ1-3, reads NAGVMQNPRHLVRRRGQEARLRCSPMKGHSHVYWYRQLPEEGLKFMVYLQKENIIDESGMPKERFSAEFPKEGPSILRIQQVVRGDSAAYFCASSPAAGSGNTIYFGEGSWLTVV.

The J gene is TRBJ1-1, the V gene TRBV12-3 or TRBV12-4; 7 bases are a match to TRBD1. The CDR3 is made up of 14 amino acids. The J segment lost 1 base and the V segment lost 5 bases, leaving 4 bases of the junction unmatched. The CDR3 sequence: CASSQTGPNTEAFF. The CDR3 DNA is TGTGCCAGCAGTCAGACAGGGCCGAACACTGAAGCTTTCTTT.

At least ten counts were recorded for this clonotype. The chain joins TRBV12-3 or TRBV12-4 to TRBJ2-7, with 8 bases matching TRBD1. The CDR3 loop spans 14 amino acids. Trimming took 7 bases from V and 1 from J; bases not matched to a gene: 6. The CDR3 nucleotides read TGTGCCAGCACCCCCGGGACAGGTTCCTACGAGCAGTACTTC. Its protein product is CASTPGTGSYEQYF.

This clonotype was observed a handful of times. V gene TRBV6-2 or TRBV6-3 combines with J gene TRBJ2-1; 7 bases line up with TRBD2. The CDR3 runs 14 residues. V was clipped by 3 bases and J by 6 bases; unmatched bases: 5. Germline assignment: CDR1 MNHEY and CDR2 SVGEGT. CDR3 sequence reads: CASSYLGGGNEQFF. The CDR3 nucleotides read TGTGCCAGCAGTTATTTAGGCGGGGGCAATGAGCAGTTCTTC.

J is TRBJ1-4 and V is TRBV5-1; D call uncertain. The germline V and J ends were trimmed by 0 bases and 8 bases, with 14 bases remaining between them. Germline CDR1 SGHRS, CDR2 YFSETQ. This CDR3 has 15 residues. CDR3 bases: TGCGCCAGCAGCTTGGAGGTGGCAGGAGTGGAAAAACTGTTTTTT. It specifies CASSLEVAGVEKLFF.

The chain combines TRBV3-1 with TRBJ1-2; no firm D call. Deletions cut 0 bases from V and 8 bases from J, with 13 bases between. The CDR3 covers 14 residues. Germline loops: CDR1 LGHDT, CDR2 YNNKEL (reference sequence). The CDR3, as DNA: TGTGCCAGCAGCCAAGATTCCGGGCCGTTCGGCTACACCTTC. This codes for CASSQDSGPFGYTF.

This clonotype came up a few times. The chain uses TRBV4-2 and TRBJ2-7, with D unclear. This CDR3 has 14 amino acids. V was shortened by 0 bases and J by 2 bases, with 8 bases between the two germline ends. CDR1 is LGHNA, CDR2 YNFKEQ, per germline. CDR3 amino acids: CASSQEDYTYEQYF. The CDR3, as DNA: TGTGCCAGCAGCCAAGAGGATTACACCTACGAGCAGTACTTC.

V usage is TRBV5-1 and J usage is TRBJ2-5; maybe TRBD1 (6 bases). The CDR3 runs 16 residues. CDR1 and CDR2 from the germline V gene are SGHRS and YFSETQ. Between the trimmed V and J ends, which lost 0 bases and 4 bases, there was a span of 16 bases. The CDR3 DNA follows: TGCGCCAGCAGCTTGGACGCTCAGGGGCTTCCAGAGACCCAGTACTTC. Protein: CASSLDAQGLPETQYF. Full variable domain (rest looked up from reference TRBV5-1 and TRBJ2-5): KAGVTQTPRYLIKTRGQQVTLSCSPISGHRSVSWYQQTPGQGLQFLFEYFSETQRNKGNFPGRFSGRQFSNSRSEMNVSTLELGDSALYLCASSLDAQGLPETQYFGPGTRLLVL.

V is TRBV10-2 and J is TRBJ2-1; 8 nucleotides align to TRBD2. This CDR3 comprises 16 residues. Trimming removed 5 bases from V and 4 bases from J; junction bases left unmatched: 10. Germline CDR1 reads WSHSY; CDR2 reads SAAADI. CDR3 nucleotides: TGCGCCAGCAGTTCTTTGCGGGGGGCGGGGTACAATGAGCAGTTCTTC. This codes for CASSSLRGAGYNEQFF.

This clonotype has ten or more counts. The rearrangement links TRBV5-1 to TRBJ2-3, with TRBD1 identical over 11 bases. The V gene end was trimmed by 2 bases and the J gene end by 3 bases; junction bases not matched to a gene: 5. CDR3 length equals 16 residues. Germline V gene sequence: CDR1 SGHRS, CDR2 YFSETQ. As DNA, the CDR3 is TGCGCCAGCAGCTTCCCCGGGACAGGGGGAACAGATACGCAGTATTTT. Its protein product is CASSFPGTGGTDTQYF.

This chain connects TRBV6-5 to TRBJ1-1; no clear D gene. The CDR3 has 13 residues. CDR1 and CDR2 (germline): MNHEY, SVGAGI. V lost 8 bases to trimming and J lost 4 bases, with 14 bases between them. The CDR3 coding sequence is TGTGCCAGCCATGATCCCGGGAGCACTGAAGCTTTCTTT. It translates to CASHDPGSTEAFF.